These 27 T cell receptor beta chains originate from one sample sequenced in a study of blood T cell repertoires in COVID-19. The assay was immunoSEQ multiplex PCR, and TCRdb's table has in-frame clones only and misses some. The sample lists fewer than 350,000 clones, 65% to 90% occurring once. Specimen: peripheral blood. The receptors derive from a human donor in a cohort sampled during active COVID-19.

J is TRBJ2-1 and V is TRBV7-9; 10 bases agree with TRBD2. After removal of 5 bases from V and 4 bases from J, the junction contained 5 bases not matched to a gene. Germline V gene sequence: CDR1 SEHNR, CDR2 FQNEAQ (reference sequence). The CDR3 loop spans 15 amino acids. The CDR3: CASSPSGGLYNEQFF. CDR3 nucleotides: TGTGCCAGCAGCCCTAGCGGGGGACTGTACAATGAGCAGTTCTTC.

V usage is TRBV5-4 and J usage is TRBJ1-6; 10 bases fit TRBD1. Germline values: CDR1 SGHNT, CDR2 YYREEE (reference sequence). Trimming at V came to 4 bases and at J to 5 bases, leaving 9 bases not matched to a gene. This CDR3 has 17 amino acids. The CDR3 protein is CASSRDRGRLDNSPLHF. DNA of the CDR3: TGTGCCAGCAGCAGGGACAGGGGACGTCTCGATAATTCACCCCTCCACTTT.

On this clone: Here the CDR3 omits its conserved ending phenylalanine or tryptophan, so a read error is the likely source. Because the CDR3's place on the DNA is in doubt, the DNA is left out and the CDR3 is given as listed by TCRdb. This chain uses TRBV4-1 with TRBJ2-3; the table gives TRBD1 as D, unverified against the DNA. Germline assignment: CDR1 MGHRA and CDR2 YSYEKL. Ends included, the CDR3 has 12 residues. The CDR3 is CASSQVTGEGTL.

V and J are TRBV6-5 and TRBJ2-3; 9 bases line up with TRBD1. Germline assignment: CDR1 MNHEY and CDR2 SVGAGI. The trim removed 5 bases at V and 4 bases at J, leaving 4 bases unmatched. The CDR3 loop spans 14 amino acids. The CDR3 sequence: CASSTGQGADTQYF. CDR3 nucleotide sequence: TGTGCCAGCAGTACGGGACAGGGAGCAGATACGCAGTATTTT.

This clone was recorded once. The CDR3 is CASIWGTSVNNEQFF. CDR3 DNA: TGTGCCAGCATTTGGGGGACTAGCGTAAACAATGAGCAGTTCTTC. The chain links TRBV6-5 to TRBJ2-1; 10 bases line up with TRBD2. V lost 7 bases and J lost 5; bases outside the gene matches: 8. Germline V gene data show CDR1 as MNHEY and CDR2 as SVGAGI. This CDR3 contains 15 residues.

Worth noting for this clone: The identical CDR3 is also encoded by other nucleotide sequences in the sample. This chain connects TRBV24-1 to TRBJ2-2; 11 bases line up with TRBD1. The CDR3 has 16 residues. Germline V gene data show CDR1 as KGHDR and CDR2 as SFDVKD. Trimming at V came to 3 bases and at J to 5 bases, leaving 4 bases not matched to a gene. The CDR3 DNA sequence: TGTGCCACCAGTGATCCTGGACAGGGGGCGACCGGGGAGCTGTTTTTT. This codes for CATSDPGQGATGELFF.

This chain joins TRBV2 and TRBJ1-1; 7 nucleotides match TRBD1. Germline loops: CDR1 SNHLY, CDR2 FYNNEI. Trimming took 1 base from V and 4 from J; bases not matched to a gene: 6. The CDR3 consists of 15 residues. The CDR3 is CASSEDVQGSTEAFF. The CDR3 nucleotides are TGTGCCAGCAGTGAAGACGTACAGGGGAGCACTGAAGCTTTCTTT.

This clone appeared once. The chain combines TRBV11-3 with TRBJ2-7, with D maybe TRBD1 (5 bases). The germline V gene has CDR1 SGHNT and CDR2 YENEEA. The V and J ends lost 2 bases and 4 bases respectively, with 15 bases between them. The CDR3 runs to 15 residues. CDR3 DNA: TGTGCCAGCAGCTTATCTCGACAGAAAGAGTACGAGCAGTACTTC. Its protein product is CASSLSRQKEYEQYF.

This chain joins TRBV4-1 and TRBJ2-6; D unresolved. The CDR3 covers 15 residues. With 4 bases removed from V and 0 bases from J, the gap between germline ends came to 7 bases. Germline V gives CDR1 MGHRA, CDR2 YSYEKL. DNA for the CDR3: TGCGCCAGCAGCCGACTTAGCTCTGGGGCCAACGTCCTGACTTTC. Translation gives CASSRLSSGANVLTF.

This clone appeared once. J is TRBJ1-5 and V is TRBV18, with a tentative D call TRBD1 (5 bases). The V gene's germline CDR1 is KGHSH and CDR2 LQKENI. Trimming shortened V by 3 bases and J by 2 bases, and 11 bases separated the two germline ends. The CDR3 totals 15 residues. The CDR3 DNA reads as TGTGCCAGCTCACCGCAGGGTATAGGCAATCAGCCCCAGCATTTT. Protein product: CASSPQGIGNQPQHF.

This clone has a single count. The genes are TRBV5-6 and TRBJ1-5; no reliable D call. The germline V gene has CDR1 SGHDT and CDR2 YYEEEE. The CDR3 is 15 amino acids. Trimming pared 0 bases from V and 6 bases from J, leaving 13 bases between. The CDR3 bases are TGTGCCAGCAGCTTGGCAGCGGATCACCGTCAGCCCCAGCATTTT. Translated, it gives CASSLAADHRQPQHF.

The rearrangement joins TRBV27 to TRBJ1-2, with 7 bases fitting TRBD1. The CDR3 runs 16 residues. Germline V gene data show CDR1 as MNHEY and CDR2 as SMNVEV (reference sequence). V dropped 8 bases and J dropped 1; count of bases not matched to a gene: 13. CDR3 nucleotides: TGTGCCAGCGCTCTCCACTACAGGGGTTTTAACTATGGCTACACCTTC. As protein: CASALHYRGFNYGYTF.

Only a few counts were recorded for this clone. The V call is TRBV9, the J call TRBJ2-1, with 10 bases lining up with TRBD2. The CDR3 loop spans 15 amino acids. The ends lost 3 bases at V and 4 bases at J; junction bases unmatched: 4. Germline CDR1 is SGDLS and CDR2 is YYNGEE. The CDR3 sequence is CASSGSGGAYNEQFF. CDR3 nucleotides: TGTGCCAGCAGCGGGAGCGGGGGGGCTTACAATGAGCAGTTCTTC.

This chain joins TRBV7-8 and TRBJ2-7; the D gene is possibly TRBD2 (5 bases). Per germline, CDR1 SGHVS and CDR2 FQNEAQ. This CDR3 is built from 14 residues. Between the trimmed V and J ends, which lost 5 bases and 2 bases, there was a span of 13 bases. The CDR3 nucleotides are TGTGCCAGCAGCCCCACCGGGGTAGCCTACGAGCAGTACTTC. It codes for CASSPTGVAYEQYF. Full variable domain (remainder filled in from reference TRBV7-8 and TRBJ2-7): GAGVSQSPRYKVAKRGQDVALRCDPISGHVSLFWYQQALGQGPEFLTYFQNEAQLDKSGLPSDRFFAERPEGSVSTLKIQRTQQEDSAVYLCASSPTGVAYEQYFGPGTRLTVT.

The rearrangement joins TRBV19 to TRBJ1-2, with 7 bases matching TRBD1. Germline CDR1 is LNHDA and CDR2 is SQIVND (reference sequence). The V segment lost 4 bases and the J segment 4 bases; nucleotides outside the gene matches: 15. This CDR3 comprises 17 residues. DNA for the CDR3: TGTGCCAGTAGTAAGTCACAATCAGGGGGTCTATCCTATGGCTACACCTTC. Translating gives CASSKSQSGGLSYGYTF.

The chain has TRBV14 and TRBJ1-4; TRBD1 might be the D (6 bases). The CDR3 is made up of 16 amino acids. With 2 bases removed from V and 3 bases from J, the gap between germline ends came to 13 bases. The V gene's germline CDR1 is SGHDN and CDR2 FVKESK. The CDR3 region has the DNA TGTGCCAGCAGCCAAATTCGGACAGCGGCTAATGAAAAACTGTTTTTT. Translating it yields CASSQIRTAANEKLFF.

The chain's CDR3 is CASSYGQVGETQYF. The CDR3 DNA sequence: TGTGCCAGCAGTTACGGTCAGGTTGGAGAGACCCAGTACTTC. V and J are TRBV6-5 and TRBJ2-5; D uncertain. Germline CDR1 is MNHEY and CDR2 is SVGAGI. The germline V and J ends were trimmed by 2 bases and 4 bases, with 11 bases remaining between them. The CDR3 is 14 residues long.

V usage is TRBV10-2 and J usage is TRBJ1-5, with D unresolved. Trimming stripped 7 bases from V and 0 bases from J, with 16 bases between. The germline gives CDR1 WSHSY, CDR2 SAAADI. The CDR3 runs to 16 residues. This chain's CDR3 is CASTEDATVSNQPQHF. The CDR3 DNA follows: TGCGCCAGCACGGAGGATGCTACGGTTAGCAATCAGCCCCAGCATTTT.

The chain joins TRBV19 to TRBJ2-2; D possibly corresponds to TRBD2 (6 bases). Germline-derived CDR1 and CDR2 are LNHDA and SQIVND (reference sequence). Between the trimmed V and J ends, which lost 5 bases and 7 bases, there was a span of 8 bases. This CDR3 spans 12 amino acids. CDR3 sequence reads: CASSWGVGELFF. The CDR3 region has the DNA TGTGCCAGTAGTTGGGGGGTCGGGGAGCTGTTTTTT.

The gene calls are TRBV19 and TRBJ1-3; 8 nucleotides agree with TRBD1. Trimming at V came to 7 bases and at J to 4 bases, leaving 12 bases not matched to a gene. CDR3 length: 16 residues. Germline V gene data show CDR1 as LNHDA and CDR2 as SQIVND (reference sequence). CDR3 coding DNA: TGTGCCAGTACTAGTCTCGGACAGGGATCAGGAAACACCATATATTTT. Translation: CASTSLGQGSGNTIYF.

The sample holds many counts of this clone. The genes are TRBV2 and TRBJ1-6; D is uncertain. The germline CDR1 and CDR2 sequences are SNHLY and FYNNEI. The CDR3 loop spans 14 amino acids. The V and J ends lost 6 bases and 6 bases respectively, with 12 bases between them. As DNA, the CDR3 is TGTGCCAGCAGCGCGTGGTCGGGTAATTCACCCCTCCACTTT. Translation gives CASSAWSGNSPLHF. Filled out from reference TRBV2 and TRBJ1-6, the complete variable domain reads EPEVTQTPSHQVTQMGQEVILRCVPISNHLYFYWYRQILGQKVEFLVSFYNNEISEKSEIFDDQFSVERPDGSNFTLKIRSTKLEDSAMYFCASSAWSGNSPLHFGNGTRLTVT.

The chain carries TRBV6-5 and TRBJ2-1; D unclear. Germline V lookup: CDR1 MNHEY, CDR2 SVGAGI. The CDR3 totals 11 residues. V lost 5 bases and J 6 bases, leaving 5 bases between the germline ends. CDR3 in DNA: TGTGCCAGCAGTCTCTTCAATGAGCAGTTCTTC. It codes for CASSLFNEQFF.

The chain couples TRBV11-3 to TRBJ2-4, with D perhaps matching TRBD1 (5 bases). Trimming pared 1 base from V and 6 bases from J, leaving 7 bases between. The CDR3 has 13 amino acids. Germline lookup yields CDR1 SGHNT and CDR2 YENEEA. This chain's CDR3 is CASSLGGRNIQYF. CDR3 bases: TGTGCCAGCAGCTTAGGGGGCAGAAACATTCAGTACTTC.

The chain links TRBV4-1 to TRBJ2-7, with D possibly TRBD1 on 5 matching bases. Germline V gene sequence: CDR1 MGHRA, CDR2 YSYEKL. The length of the CDR3 is 13 residues. Trimming removed 5 bases at V and 1 base at J, with 9 bases between. CDR3 region: CASSGQGSYEQYF. In DNA form, the CDR3 reads TGCGCCAGCAGCGGGCAGGGTTCCTACGAGCAGTACTTC.

J is TRBJ1-1 and V is TRBV25-1; tentative D call: TRBD1 (6 bases). The length of the CDR3 is 15 residues. The germline gives CDR1 MGHDK, CDR2 SYGVNS. The V gene lost 4 bases and the J gene lost 0 bases, with 12 bases spanning the gap. The CDR3 is CASSGGHRVNTEAFF. CDR3 nucleotides: TGTGCCAGCAGTGGAGGACACAGGGTGAACACTGAAGCTTTCTTT. The full variable domain, rest sourced from reference TRBV25-1 and TRBJ1-1, is EADIYQTPRYLVIGTGKKITLECSQTMGHDKMYWYQQDPGMELHLIHYSYGVNSTEKGDLSSESTVSRIRTEHFPLTLESARPSHTSQYLCASSGGHRVNTEAFFGQGTRLTVV.

This chain links TRBV5-8 with TRBJ1-1, with D possibly matching TRBD1 (5 bases). Germline V gene lookup returns CDR1 SGHTS and CDR2 YDEGEE. This CDR3 has 15 amino acids. Trimming took 1 base from V and 3 from J, leaving 13 bases between them. DNA of the CDR3: TGTGCCAGCAGCTTGTACAACCGGGGGGACACTGAAGCTTTCTTT. As protein: CASSLYNRGDTEAFF.

The gene calls are TRBV12-5 and TRBJ1-1; weak D call: TRBD1 (6 bases). Germline CDR1 is LGHNT and CDR2 is FRNRAP. This CDR3 has 16 amino acids. Trimming pared 5 bases from V and 0 bases from J, leaving 16 bases between. The CDR3 here is CASGPAGRGLNTEAFF. CDR3 nucleotides: TGTGCTAGTGGTCCGGCCGGCAGGGGCCTGAACACTGAAGCTTTCTTT.